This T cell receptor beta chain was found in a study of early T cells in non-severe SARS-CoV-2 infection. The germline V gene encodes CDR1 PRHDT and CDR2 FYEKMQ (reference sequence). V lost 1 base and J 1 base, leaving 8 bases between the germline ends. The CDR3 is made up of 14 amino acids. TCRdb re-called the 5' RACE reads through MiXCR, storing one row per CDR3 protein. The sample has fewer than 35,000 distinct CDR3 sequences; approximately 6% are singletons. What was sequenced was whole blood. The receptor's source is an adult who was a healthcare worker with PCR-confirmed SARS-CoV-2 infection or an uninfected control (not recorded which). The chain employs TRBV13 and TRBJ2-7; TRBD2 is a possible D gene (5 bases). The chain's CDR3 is CASSLDPGSYEQYF. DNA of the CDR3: TGTGCCAGCAGCTTAGATCCGGGATCCTACGAGCAGTACTTC.